The clone carrying this T cell receptor (beta chain) was detected a few times. The antigen remains undetermined. Each CDR3 protein gets one entry after TCRdb re-called the RT-PCR reads with MiXCR. This table holds 650,000 or so distinct CDR3 sequences, 14% found once. The data belong to a study of response to subunit inactivated influenza vaccine. Points from the study as a whole: It was the authors' suggestion that each seasonal influenza vaccination recruits few new T cells.

Trimming took off 5 bases at V and 2 bases at J, with 19 bases between the two ends. The CDR3 has 16 amino acids. J is TRBJ2-7 and V is TRBV12-3 or TRBV12-4, with D unclear. The input for sequencing was PBMCs from blood, taken 14 to 15 days before vaccination. The origin of this receptor is a man aged 50-59 years who received an inactivated influenza vaccine. This CDR3 reads CASSGNDGVYPYEQYF. CDR3 DNA: TGTGCCAGCAGTGGGAATGACGGAGTTTACCCCTACGAGCAGTACTTC.